Each of the 29 T cell receptor beta chains below was sequenced from the same sample in a study of blood T cells in healthy people across ages. The authors ran a second PCR of roughly 6 to 12 cycles using a sample-barcoded 5' primer and a J-beta primer mix. TCRdb recomputed calls from the 5' RACE reads with MiXCR, one row per CDR3 protein. The sample lists about 730,000 distinct CDR3 sequences; roughly 47% were seen once. Sequenced sample: blood. The origin of the receptors is an older woman in good health.

This clonotype has only a few counts. The chain uses TRBV6-2 or TRBV6-3 and TRBJ2-7; 9 bases map to TRBD2. J lost 9 bases, V lost 6 bases, and 9 bases had no gene match. Germline CDR1 MNHEY, CDR2 SVGEGT. The CDR3 is 13 residues long. The CDR3 reads CASRPGLASVQYF. The CDR3 bases are TGTGCCAGCAGGCCCGGACTAGCGAGTGTGCAGTACTTC.

A single count supports this clonotype. It may be a read error: a sequence one base away is much more abundant. This sequence joins TRBV29-1 and TRBJ2-5; the D gene is possibly TRBD1 (5 bases). With 4 bases removed from V and 4 bases from J, the gap between germline ends came to 10 bases. The CDR3 covers 12 residues. CDR1 is SQVTM, CDR2 ANQGSEA, per germline. The CDR3 region is CSVANGAETQYF. The CDR3 DNA sequence: TGCAGCGTTGCCAATGGGGCAGAGACCCAGTACTTC.

V is TRBV7-9 and J is TRBJ2-7, with a possible D match to TRBD1 (5 bases). V gave up 4 bases and J gave up 6 bases, with 10 bases separating them. The germline V gene encodes CDR1 SEHNR and CDR2 FQNEAQ (reference sequence). CDR3 length equals 12 residues. The CDR3 region has the DNA TGTGCCAGCAGCTCCCAGACAGCCGAGCAGTACTTC. Amino acids: CASSSQTAEQYF. The complete variable domain, with remaining parts taken from reference TRBV7-9 and TRBJ2-7, reads DTGVSQNPRHKITKRGQNVTFRCDPISEHNRLYWYRQTLGQGPEFLTYFQNEAQLEKSRLLSDRFSAERPKGSFSTLEIQRTEQGDSAMYLCASSSQTAEQYFGPGTRLTVT.

This clonotype was seen only a few times. In DNA form, the CDR3 reads TGTGCCAGCAGCCAAGGAAGAGGGGGCGATCAGCCCCAGCATTTT. This sequence encodes CASSQGRGGDQPQHF. This chain connects TRBV3-1 to TRBJ1-5; TRBD1 aligns across 7 bases. The CDR3 has 15 residues. J lost 5 bases, V lost 1 base, and 5 bases had no gene match. From germline, CDR1 is LGHDT and CDR2 YNNKEL (reference sequence).

This clonotype has just a few counts. V usage is TRBV20-1 and J usage is TRBJ2-6, with 7 bases lining up with TRBD1. The CDR3 loop spans 16 amino acids. With V trimmed by 6 bases and J by 0 bases, 8 bases remained unmatched. Per the germline V gene, CDR1 is DFQATT and CDR2 is SNEGSKA (reference sequence). This CDR3 is CSAHYRGSSGANVLTF. CDR3 in DNA: TGCAGTGCCCACTACAGGGGTAGCTCTGGGGCCAACGTCCTGACTTTC.

V is TRBV7-2 and J is TRBJ2-1; the D gene is possibly TRBD1 (6 bases). Germline lookup yields CDR1 SGHTA and CDR2 FQGNSA. Trimming took off 2 bases at V and 11 bases at J, with 19 bases between the two ends. The CDR3 is made up of 15 amino acids. The CDR3 DNA reads as TGTGCCAGCAGCTTACGTATGAACAATCAGGGGAAGCAGTTCTTC. Translating it yields CASSLRMNNQGKQFF.

The gene calls are TRBV6-2 or TRBV6-3 and TRBJ2-1; D remains unclear. The DNA end lines up better with TRBJ2-7; the J call may be wrong. This CDR3 comprises 16 residues. Per germline, CDR1 MNHEY and CDR2 SVGEGT. The CDR3 reads CASSLEPLLSHNEQYF. The CDR3, as DNA: TGTGCCAGCAGTCTCGAACCCTTACTCTCCCACAATGAGCAGTACTTC.

The chain recombines TRBV12-3 or TRBV12-4 with TRBJ2-3, with D possibly being TRBD2 (5 bases). The CDR3 extends over 15 amino acids. V shed 1 base and J shed 4 bases, with 12 bases lying between them. CDR3 protein: CASSLGGGGSDTQYF. CDR3 nucleotides: TGTGCCAGCAGTTTAGGCGGAGGTGGGTCAGATACGCAGTATTTT.

This clonotype was counted only a few times. J is TRBJ2-1 and V is TRBV30; 10 bases are a match to TRBD1. The CDR3 is 14 amino acids. Germline CDR1 GTSNPN, CDR2 SVGIG (reference sequence). J lost 8 bases, V lost 3 bases, and 7 bases had no gene match. The CDR3 DNA follows: TGTGCCTGGAGCCTCGGGACAGGGGCGTATGAGCAGTTCTTC. Translation: CAWSLGTGAYEQFF.

The sample holds a few counts of this clonotype. This rearrangement joins TRBV20-1 to TRBJ1-2; a possible D gene is TRBD1 (5 bases). From germline, CDR1 is DFQATT and CDR2 SNEGSKA (reference sequence). The germline V and J ends were trimmed by 5 bases and 1 base, with 11 bases remaining between them. The length of the CDR3 is 13 residues. The CDR3, as DNA: TGCAGTGCTTCTATCAGGGATAACTATGGCTACACCTTC. It is translated as CSASIRDNYGYTF.

The chain links TRBV5-1 to TRBJ2-1, with 9 bases fitting TRBD1. The J call is uncertain, as TRBJ2-7 better fits the DNA end. Germline-derived CDR1 and CDR2 are SGHRS and YFSETQ. CDR3 length equals 15 residues. Here the CDR3 DNA reads TGCGCCAGCAGCCCAGGACAGGGGCCCTACAATGAGCAGTACTTC. Protein: CASSPGQGPYNEQYF.

Ten or more counts support this clonotype. The chain carries TRBV9 and TRBJ2-1; 10 bases are shared with TRBD2. V trimming: 0 bases; J trimming: 7 bases; junction bases outside the gene matches: 7. There are 16 residues in the CDR3. Germline loops: CDR1 SGDLS, CDR2 YYNGEE. The CDR3 sequence is CASSVEGTSVGNEQFF. The CDR3 DNA is TGTGCCAGCAGCGTAGAGGGGACTAGCGTGGGGAATGAGCAGTTCTTC. The whole variable domain, filled in from reference TRBV9 and TRBJ2-1, reads DSGVTQTPKHLITATGQRVTLRCSPRSGDLSVYWYQQSLDQGLQFLIQYYNGEERAKGNILERFSAQQFPDLHSELNLSSLELGDSALYFCASSVEGTSVGNEQFFGPGTRLTVL.

V and J are TRBV7-9 and TRBJ1-4; 7 bases align to TRBD1. CDR1 SEHNR and CDR2 FQNEAQ come from the germline V gene (reference sequence). CDR3 length: 15 amino acids. The ends lost 2 bases at V and 6 bases at J; junction bases unmatched: 6. The CDR3 nucleotides are TGTGCCAGCAGCTTAAAGGGGGCCAGGGATGAAAAACTGTTTTTT. It specifies CASSLKGARDEKLFF.

Ten or more counts support this clonotype. The V and J genes are TRBV6-6 and TRBJ2-4; D is ambiguous. V was trimmed by 2 bases and J by 9 bases, leaving 5 bases between them. Germline values: CDR1 MNHNY, CDR2 SVGAGI (reference sequence). The CDR3 has 11 residues. The CDR3 protein is CASSYETIQYF. The CDR3 bases are TGTGCCAGCAGTTACGAGACCATTCAGTACTTC.

The rearrangement uses TRBV11-2 and TRBJ1-1; D might be TRBD1 (6 bases). The V gene's germline CDR1 is SGHAT and CDR2 FQNNGV. This CDR3 has 14 amino acids. The V and J ends lost 4 bases and 4 bases respectively, with 13 bases between them. CDR3 loop: CASSSHGGLTEAFF. Here the CDR3 DNA reads TGTGCCAGCAGCTCCCACGGGGGGCTCACTGAAGCTTTCTTT.

On this clonotype itself: The junction differs from germline at one of its ends, possibly a read error. The gene calls are TRBV7-7 and TRBJ2-5, with 13 bases matching TRBD2. This CDR3 contains 17 residues. Germline V gives CDR1 SSHAT, CDR2 FNYEAQ (reference sequence). Here the CDR3 reads CASSLGDGLAGVNEQYF. The CDR3 DNA follows: TGTGCTAGCAGCTTAGGGGACGGACTAGCGGGAGTCAATGAGCAGTACTTC. The full variable domain, its missing parts supplied by reference TRBV7-7 and TRBJ2-5, is GAGVSQSPRYKVTKRGQDVTLRCDPISSHATLYWYQQALGQGPEFLTYFNYEAQPDKSGLPSDRFSAERPEGSISTLTIQRTEQRDSAMYRCASSLGDGLAGVNEQYFGPGTRLLVL.

Notes on this clonotype: This may be a read error: a much more frequent sequence differs by one nucleotide. The J gene is TRBJ2-7, the V gene TRBV20-1; 7 nucleotides align to TRBD1. V shed 1 base, J shed 2 bases, and the junction held 8 bases outside the gene matches. The germline gives CDR1 DFQATT, CDR2 SNEGSKA (reference sequence). The CDR3 sequence is 15 residues long. CDR3 residues: CSARVRDSPTYEQYF. In nucleotides, the CDR3 is TGCAGTGCTAGAGTCAGGGACAGCCCTACCTACGAGCAGTACTTC.

This rearrangement joins TRBV12-3 or TRBV12-4 to TRBJ2-5; D may correspond to TRBD1 or TRBD2 (5 bases each). Trimming shortened V by 7 bases and J by 5 bases, and 17 bases separated the two germline ends. The CDR3 extends over 14 amino acids. Here the CDR3 DNA reads TGTGCCAGCACCCCGACAGTTAGCGATGAGACCCAGTACTTC. This codes for CASTPTVSDETQYF.

V is TRBV12-3 or TRBV12-4 and J is TRBJ2-1; 7 nucleotides align to TRBD2. The CDR3 spans 15 residues. V lost 6 bases to trimming and J lost 9 bases; unmatched junction nucleotides: 14. The chain's CDR3 is CASSQTNGRFGEQFF. In nucleotides, the CDR3 is TGTGCCAGCAGCCAAACTAACGGGAGGTTCGGTGAGCAGTTCTTC.

This clonotype has just a few counts. J is TRBJ2-7 and V is TRBV2, with D possibly being TRBD1 (6 bases). Per the germline V gene, CDR1 is SNHLY and CDR2 is FYNNEI. The CDR3 extends over 14 amino acids. The V gene lost 0 bases and the J gene lost 3 bases, with 9 bases spanning the gap. Here the CDR3 reads CASSEAVQGYEQYF. The DNA for the CDR3 is TGTGCCAGCAGTGAAGCGGTACAGGGCTACGAGCAGTACTTC.

There are many counts of this clonotype. The rearrangement links TRBV6-1 to TRBJ2-1, with 7 positions matching TRBD2. Germline-derived CDR1 and CDR2 are MNHNS and SASEGT. There are 14 residues in the CDR3. With 7 bases clipped from V and 11 bases from J, the junction kept 14 bases outside the gene matches. In nucleotides, the CDR3 is TGTGCCAGCACCACCCGGGACTACCTCTCCCAGCAGTTCTTC. Protein sequence: CASTTRDYLSQQFF.

The V and J genes are TRBV20-1 and TRBJ2-7, with D perhaps matching TRBD1 or TRBD2 (6 bases each). The V end was cut by 6 bases, the J end by 0 bases, with 18 bases between. The CDR3 length is 15 residues. Germline assignment: CDR1 DFQATT and CDR2 SNEGSKA (reference sequence). The CDR3: CSAEGGAESSYEQYF. The CDR3 region has the DNA TGCAGTGCGGAGGGGGGAGCGGAGAGCTCCTACGAGCAGTACTTC.

This clonotype was recorded a few times. CDR3 protein: CASREGSGPYNEQFF. CDR3 in DNA: TGCGCCAGCAGGGAGGGGTCGGGGCCCTACAATGAGCAGTTCTTC. The genes are TRBV5-1 and TRBJ2-1, with D maybe TRBD2 (6 bases). V lost 5 bases, J lost 2 bases, and 14 bases lay in between. CDR1 is SGHRS, CDR2 YFSETQ, per germline. The CDR3 runs 15 residues.

This clonotype was recorded a few times. One junction end disagrees with the germline gene, perhaps due to a read error. The chain links TRBV29-1 to TRBJ2-5, with a weak D call TRBD1 (6 bases). The V gene's germline CDR1 is SQVTM and CDR2 ANQGSEA. The CDR3 runs 12 residues. CDR3 sequence (DNA): TGCAGCGTTGATCCAGGGGAAGAGACCCGGTACTTC. As protein: CSVDPGEETRYF. Complete variable domain (other parts from reference TRBV29-1 and TRBJ2-5): SAVISQKPSRDICQRGTSLTIQCQVDSQVTMMFWYRQQPGQSLTLIATANQGSEATYESGFVIDKFPISRPNLTFSTLTVSNMSPEDSSIYLCSVDPGEETRYFGPGTRLLVL.

There are a few counts of this clonotype. The chain uses TRBV3-1 and TRBJ2-1, with D perhaps assigned TRBD1 or TRBD2 (5 bases each). CDR3 length: 17 residues. V was shortened by 2 bases and J by 0 bases, with 14 bases between the two germline ends. Germline loops: CDR1 LGHDT, CDR2 YNNKEL (reference sequence). In DNA, the CDR3 is TGTGCCAGCAGCCAAACCGGGACGATAAGCTCCTACAATGAGCAGTTCTTC. Encoded protein: CASSQTGTISSYNEQFF.

This chain joins TRBV2 and TRBJ1-2; D is undetermined. Trimming pared 4 bases from V and 8 bases from J, leaving 11 bases between. This CDR3 contains 12 residues. Germline-derived CDR1 and CDR2 are SNHLY and FYNNEI. The CDR3 sequence: CASSGAREGYTF. CDR3 DNA sequence: TGTGCCAGCAGTGGGGCCCGGGAAGGCTACACCTTC.

This clonotype was observed at least ten times. V gene TRBV12-3 or TRBV12-4 combines with J gene TRBJ2-7; D is ambiguous. CDR3 length: 17 residues. V was pared by 3 bases and J by 4 bases, with 22 bases between. The CDR3 DNA reads TGTGCCAGCAGTTTGCGCAGAGACACTTTTTTGACTTACGAGCAGTACTTC. The encoded protein is CASSLRRDTFLTYEQYF.

This clonotype was seen more than once but under ten times. The chain employs TRBV27 and TRBJ2-7; D might be TRBD1 (5 bases). The CDR3 has 15 residues. Germline V gene lookup returns CDR1 MNHEY and CDR2 SMNVEV (reference sequence). V was pared by 6 bases and J by 4 bases, with 19 bases between. The CDR3 loop reads CASRVIQGSFYEQYF. The CDR3, as DNA: TGTGCCAGCAGGGTAATTCAGGGAAGTTTTTACGAGCAGTACTTC.

This clonotype has more than one count but fewer than ten. The genes are TRBV7-9 and TRBJ2-1; no definite D call. CDR1 is SEHNR, CDR2 FQNEAQ, per germline (reference sequence). V shed 0 bases and J shed 4 bases, with 4 bases lying between them. This CDR3 contains 13 residues. CDR3 in DNA: TGTGCCAGCAGCTTAGCGGATTACAATGAGCAGTTCTTC. This translates into CASSLADYNEQFF.